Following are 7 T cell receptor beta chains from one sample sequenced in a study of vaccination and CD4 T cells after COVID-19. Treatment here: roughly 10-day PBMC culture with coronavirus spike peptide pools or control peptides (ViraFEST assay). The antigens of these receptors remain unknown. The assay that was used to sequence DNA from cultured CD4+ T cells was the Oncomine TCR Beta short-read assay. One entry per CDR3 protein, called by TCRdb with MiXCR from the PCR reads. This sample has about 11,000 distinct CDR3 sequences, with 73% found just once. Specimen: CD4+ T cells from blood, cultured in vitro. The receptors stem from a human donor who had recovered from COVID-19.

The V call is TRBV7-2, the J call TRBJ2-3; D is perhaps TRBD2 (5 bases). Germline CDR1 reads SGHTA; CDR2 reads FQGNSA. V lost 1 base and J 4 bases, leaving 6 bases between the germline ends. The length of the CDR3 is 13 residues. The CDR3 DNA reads TGTGCCAGCAGCTTAGAGAGGGCAGATACGCAGTATTTT. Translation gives CASSLERADTQYF.

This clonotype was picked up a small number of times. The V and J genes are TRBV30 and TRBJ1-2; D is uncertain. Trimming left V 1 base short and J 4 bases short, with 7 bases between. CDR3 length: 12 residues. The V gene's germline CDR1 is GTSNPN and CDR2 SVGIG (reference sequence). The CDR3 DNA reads TGTGCCTGGAGTGATGGTGTCTATGGCTACACCTTC. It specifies CAWSDGVYGYTF.

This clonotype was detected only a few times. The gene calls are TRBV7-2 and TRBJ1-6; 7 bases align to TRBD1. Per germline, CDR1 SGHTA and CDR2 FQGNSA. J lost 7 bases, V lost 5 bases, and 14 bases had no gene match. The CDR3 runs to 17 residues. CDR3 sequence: CASSQGVLRARNSPLHF. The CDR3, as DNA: TGTGCCAGCAGCCAGGGGGTTTTGAGGGCACGGAATTCACCCCTCCACTTT.

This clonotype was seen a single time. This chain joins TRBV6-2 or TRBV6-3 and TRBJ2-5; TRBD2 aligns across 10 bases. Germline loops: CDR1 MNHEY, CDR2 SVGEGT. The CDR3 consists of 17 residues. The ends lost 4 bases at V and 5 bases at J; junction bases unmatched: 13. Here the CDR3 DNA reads TGTGCCAGCAGTTCCGGAGCGGGAGGGCCCACCGGGGAGACCCAGTACTTC. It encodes CASSSGAGGPTGETQYF.

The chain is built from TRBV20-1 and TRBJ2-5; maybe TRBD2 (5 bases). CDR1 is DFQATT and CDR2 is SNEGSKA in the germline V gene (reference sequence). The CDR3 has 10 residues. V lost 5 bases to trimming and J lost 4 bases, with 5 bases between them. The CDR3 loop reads CSAGRETQYF. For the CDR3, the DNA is TGCAGTGCTGGGAGAGAGACCCAGTACTTC.

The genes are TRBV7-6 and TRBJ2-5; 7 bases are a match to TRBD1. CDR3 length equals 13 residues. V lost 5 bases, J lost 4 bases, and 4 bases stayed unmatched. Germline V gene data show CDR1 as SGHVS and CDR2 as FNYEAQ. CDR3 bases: TGTGCCAGCAGCCGAGGGGGCCTAGAGACCCAGTACTTC. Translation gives CASSRGGLETQYF.

This CDR3 reads CASSPTGQVLGYTF. In DNA, the CDR3 is TGTGCCAGCTCACCCACCGGACAGGTCCTTGGCTACACCTTC. The chain is built from TRBV18 and TRBJ1-2, with TRBD1 matching over 7 bases. The V gene end was trimmed by 3 bases and the J gene end by 7 bases; junction bases not matched to a gene: 8. Germline values: CDR1 KGHSH, CDR2 LQKENI. This CDR3 comprises 14 residues.